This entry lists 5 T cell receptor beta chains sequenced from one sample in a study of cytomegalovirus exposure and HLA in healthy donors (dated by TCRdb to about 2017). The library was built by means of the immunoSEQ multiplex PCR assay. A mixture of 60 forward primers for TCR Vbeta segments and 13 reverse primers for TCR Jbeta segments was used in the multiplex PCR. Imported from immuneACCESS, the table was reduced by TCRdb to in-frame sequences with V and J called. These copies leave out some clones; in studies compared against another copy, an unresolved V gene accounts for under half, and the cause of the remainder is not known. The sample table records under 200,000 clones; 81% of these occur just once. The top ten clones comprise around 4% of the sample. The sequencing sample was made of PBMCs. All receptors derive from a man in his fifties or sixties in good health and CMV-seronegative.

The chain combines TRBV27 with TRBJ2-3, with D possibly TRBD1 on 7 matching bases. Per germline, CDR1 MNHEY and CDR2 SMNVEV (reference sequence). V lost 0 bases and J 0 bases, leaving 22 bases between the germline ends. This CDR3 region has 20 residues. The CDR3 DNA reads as TGTGCCAGCAGTTTATCCCGGAGGGACAGTGGACGTCCTAGCACAGATACGCAGTATTTT. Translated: CASSLSRRDSGRPSTDTQYF.

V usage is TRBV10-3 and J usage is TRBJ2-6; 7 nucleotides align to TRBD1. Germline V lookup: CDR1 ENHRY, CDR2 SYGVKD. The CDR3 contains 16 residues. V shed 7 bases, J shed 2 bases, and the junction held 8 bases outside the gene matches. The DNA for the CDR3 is TGTGCCATCAAACCTCAGGGGGATGCTGGGGCCAACGTCCTGACTTTC. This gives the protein CAIKPQGDAGANVLTF.

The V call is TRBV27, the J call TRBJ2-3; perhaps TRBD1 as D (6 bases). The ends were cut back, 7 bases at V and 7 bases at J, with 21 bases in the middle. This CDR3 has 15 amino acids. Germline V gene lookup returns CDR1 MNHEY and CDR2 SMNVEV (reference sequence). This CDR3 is CASTPDSAGANTQYF. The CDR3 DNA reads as TGTGCCAGCACCCCGGACAGTGCCGGGGCCAATACGCAGTATTTT.

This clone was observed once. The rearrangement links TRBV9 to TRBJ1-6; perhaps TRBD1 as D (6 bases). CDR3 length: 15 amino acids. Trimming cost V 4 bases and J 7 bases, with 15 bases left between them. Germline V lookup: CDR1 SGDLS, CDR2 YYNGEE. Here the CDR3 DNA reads TGTGCCAGCAGCCCCACAGGGAAGGAGAATTCACCCCTCCACTTT. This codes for CASSPTGKENSPLHF.

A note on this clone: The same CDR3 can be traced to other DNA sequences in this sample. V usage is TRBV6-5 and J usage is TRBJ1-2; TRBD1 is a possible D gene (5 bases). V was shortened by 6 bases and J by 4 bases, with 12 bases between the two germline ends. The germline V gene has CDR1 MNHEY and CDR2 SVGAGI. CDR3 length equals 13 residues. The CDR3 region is CASSRDRGYGYTF. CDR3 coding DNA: TGTGCCAGCAGCCGAGACAGAGGCTATGGCTACACCTTC.